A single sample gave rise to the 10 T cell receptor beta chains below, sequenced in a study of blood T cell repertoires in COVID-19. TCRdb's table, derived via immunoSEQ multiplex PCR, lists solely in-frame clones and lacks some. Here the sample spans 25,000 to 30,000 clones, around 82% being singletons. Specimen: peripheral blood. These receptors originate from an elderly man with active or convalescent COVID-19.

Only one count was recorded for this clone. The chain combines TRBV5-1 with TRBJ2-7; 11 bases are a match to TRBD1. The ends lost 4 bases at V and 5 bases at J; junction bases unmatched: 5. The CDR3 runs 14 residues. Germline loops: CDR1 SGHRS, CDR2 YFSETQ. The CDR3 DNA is TGCGCCAGCAGCACTGGGACAGGGGGGAACGAGCAGTACTTC. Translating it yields CASSTGTGGNEQYF.

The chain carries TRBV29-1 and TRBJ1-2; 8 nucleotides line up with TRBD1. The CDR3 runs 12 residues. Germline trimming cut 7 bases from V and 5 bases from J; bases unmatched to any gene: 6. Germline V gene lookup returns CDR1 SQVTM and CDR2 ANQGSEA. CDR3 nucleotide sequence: TGCAGCGCCAAACAGGGGGTTTATGGCTACACCTTC. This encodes CSAKQGVYGYTF.

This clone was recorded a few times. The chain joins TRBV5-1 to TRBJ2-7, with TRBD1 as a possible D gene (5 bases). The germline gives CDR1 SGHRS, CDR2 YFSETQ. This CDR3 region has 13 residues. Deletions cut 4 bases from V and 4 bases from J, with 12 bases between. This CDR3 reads CASSAIQGYEQYF. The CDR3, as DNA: TGCGCCAGCAGCGCGATCCAGGGTTACGAGCAGTACTTC.

CDR3 in DNA: TGTGCCAGCAGTTACCGCCCAGGCGGAGGTTCACCCCTCCACTTT. This encodes CASSYRPGGGSPLHF. The chain is built from TRBV6-5 and TRBJ1-6; D is ambiguous. Germline CDR1 and CDR2: MNHEY and SVGAGI. The CDR3 sequence is 15 residues long. V dropped 2 bases and J dropped 9 bases, with 14 bases sitting between them.

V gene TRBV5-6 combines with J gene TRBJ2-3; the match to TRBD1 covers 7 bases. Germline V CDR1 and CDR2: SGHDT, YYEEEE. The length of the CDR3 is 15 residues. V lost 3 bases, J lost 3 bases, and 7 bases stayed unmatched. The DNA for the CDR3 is TGTGCCAGCAGCTCGAGGGGGCGACGGACAGATACGCAGTATTTT. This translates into CASSSRGRRTDTQYF.

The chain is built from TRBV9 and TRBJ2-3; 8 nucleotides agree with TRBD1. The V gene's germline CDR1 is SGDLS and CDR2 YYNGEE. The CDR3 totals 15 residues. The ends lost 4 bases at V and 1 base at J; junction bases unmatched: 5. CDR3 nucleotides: TGTGCCAGCAGCAGCCCAGGGGGCCGCACAGATACGCAGTATTTT. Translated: CASSSPGGRTDTQYF.

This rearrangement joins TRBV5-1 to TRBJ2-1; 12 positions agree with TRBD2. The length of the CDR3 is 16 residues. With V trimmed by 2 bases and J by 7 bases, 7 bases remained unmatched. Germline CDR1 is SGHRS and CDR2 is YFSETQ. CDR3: CASSFMTSGSGNEQFF. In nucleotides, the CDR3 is TGCGCCAGCAGCTTTATGACTAGCGGGAGCGGTAATGAGCAGTTCTTC. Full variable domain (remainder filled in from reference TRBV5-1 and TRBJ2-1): KAGVTQTPRYLIKTRGQQVTLSCSPISGHRSVSWYQQTPGQGLQFLFEYFSETQRNKGNFPGRFSGRQFSNSRSEMNVSTLELGDSALYLCASSFMTSGSGNEQFFGPGTRLTVL.

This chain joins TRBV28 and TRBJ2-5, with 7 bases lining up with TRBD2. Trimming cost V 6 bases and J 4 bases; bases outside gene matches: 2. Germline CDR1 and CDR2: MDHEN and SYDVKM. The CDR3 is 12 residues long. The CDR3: CASSRGVETQYF. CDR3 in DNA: TGTGCCAGCAGCCGGGGGGTAGAGACCCAGTACTTC.

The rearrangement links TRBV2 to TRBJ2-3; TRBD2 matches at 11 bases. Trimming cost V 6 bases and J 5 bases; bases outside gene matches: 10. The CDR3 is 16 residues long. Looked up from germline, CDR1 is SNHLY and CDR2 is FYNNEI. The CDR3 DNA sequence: TGTGCCAGCAGAATTTTAGCGGGAGGGCGGGGAGATACGCAGTATTTT. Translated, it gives CASRILAGGRGDTQYF.

This chain's CDR3 is CASTFGHLEAFF. CDR3 nucleotides: TGTGCCAGCACCTTCGGACACTTGGAAGCTTTCTTT. The chain employs TRBV28 and TRBJ1-1; D is possibly TRBD1 (5 bases). V was trimmed by 7 bases and J by 8 bases, leaving 14 bases between them. Germline loops: CDR1 MDHEN, CDR2 SYDVKM. This CDR3 contains 12 residues.